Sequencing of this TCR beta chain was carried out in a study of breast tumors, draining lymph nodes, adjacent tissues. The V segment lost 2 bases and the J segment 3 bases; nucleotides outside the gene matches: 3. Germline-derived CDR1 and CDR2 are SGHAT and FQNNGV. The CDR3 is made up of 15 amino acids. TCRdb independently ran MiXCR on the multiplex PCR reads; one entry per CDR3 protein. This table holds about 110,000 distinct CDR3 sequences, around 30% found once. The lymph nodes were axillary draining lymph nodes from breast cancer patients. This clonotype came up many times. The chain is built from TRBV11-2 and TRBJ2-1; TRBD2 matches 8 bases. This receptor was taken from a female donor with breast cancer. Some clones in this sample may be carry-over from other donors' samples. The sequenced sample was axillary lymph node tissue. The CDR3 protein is CASSLNSGGYNEQFF. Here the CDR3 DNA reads TGTGCCAGCAGCTTAAACAGCGGGGGCTACAATGAGCAGTTCTTC.